One sample yielded the 8 T cell receptor beta chains listed below, sequenced in a study of follicular helper T cells after annual influenza vaccination. Repertoires were generated with immunoSEQ multiplex PCR, while TCRdb's copy carries only in-frame clones and drops some. The top ten hold roughly 1.2% of the sample, which has about 5,000 clones, 83% seen once. The time point here: 2015-2016 season, 7 days after influenza vaccination. The sequences come from CXCR5+ CD38- circulating T follicular helper cells from blood, collected 7 days after influenza vaccination. Subset defined: circulating Tfh, non-naive CD4+CXCR5+PD-1+ (ICOS+CD38+ or ICOS-CD38-). These receptors were collected from an adult who received the influenza vaccine.

The chain employs TRBV29-1 and TRBJ2-7; D gene unclear. The germline CDR1 and CDR2 sequences are SQVTM and ANQGSEA. The ends were cut back, 5 bases at V and 0 bases at J, with 5 bases in the middle. The CDR3 is 11 amino acids. DNA of the CDR3: TGCAGCGTTAGCAACTCCTACGAGCAGTACTTC. It translates to CSVSNSYEQYF.

The chain uses TRBV18 and TRBJ2-3, with a weak D call TRBD1 (5 bases). This CDR3 has 14 residues. V was trimmed by 2 bases and J by 3 bases, leaving 9 bases between them. Germline-derived CDR1 and CDR2 are KGHSH and LQKENI. CDR3 nucleotide sequence: TGTGCCAGCTCACCAGTCTACAGGACAGATACGCAGTATTTT. It is translated as CASSPVYRTDTQYF. Looking up the rest from reference TRBV18 and TRBJ2-3 gives the full variable domain: NAGVMQNPRHLVRRRGQEARLRCSPMKGHSHVYWYRQLPEEGLKFMVYLQKENIIDESGMPKERFSAEFPKEGPSILRIQQVVRGDSAAYFCASSPVYRTDTQYFGPGTRLTVL.

The V call is TRBV7-8, the J call TRBJ2-3, with D unclear. The CDR3 consists of 15 residues. The V end was cut by 0 bases, the J end by 4 bases, with 11 bases between. In germline, CDR1 is SGHVS, CDR2 FQNEAQ. The CDR3 DNA sequence: TGTGCCAGCAGCTTAGCTATCACCCGGCCAGATACGCAGTATTTT. Translating it yields CASSLAITRPDTQYF.

The chain uses TRBV7-2 and TRBJ2-2; possibly TRBD2 for D (5 bases). The CDR3 spans 14 residues. Trimming left V 6 bases short and J 7 bases short, with 15 bases between. Germline-derived CDR1 and CDR2 are SGHTA and FQGNSA. DNA of the CDR3: TGTGCCAGCAGGACGGACTTGGGCGTCGGGGAGCTGTTTTTT. It encodes CASRTDLGVGELFF. Full variable domain (rest looked up from reference TRBV7-2 and TRBJ2-2): GAGVSQSPSNKVTEKGKDVELRCDPISGHTALYWYRQSLGQGLEFLIYFQGNSAPDKSGLPSDRFSAERTGGSVSTLTIQRTQQEDSAVYLCASRTDLGVGELFFGEGSRLTVL.

CDR3 bases: TGTGCCACCGCGAGACCGAGGTCGGCATATAGCAATCAGCCCCAGCATTTT. It encodes CATARPRSAYSNQPQHF. This chain uses TRBV6-4 with TRBJ1-5; no reliable D call. Germline V gives CDR1 MRHNA, CDR2 SNTAGT. The CDR3 is 17 amino acids. V shed 10 bases and J shed 0 bases, with 22 bases lying between them.

The gene calls are TRBV6-1 and TRBJ1-2; TRBD1 matches 7 bases. V lost 11 bases, J lost 0 bases, and 6 bases stayed unmatched. The CDR3 totals 13 residues. Germline lookup yields CDR1 MNHNS and CDR2 SASEGT. Written as DNA, the CDR3 is TGTGCCGCGGACAGGACTTCTAACTATGGCTACACCTTC. This codes for CAADRTSNYGYTF.

The chain employs TRBV28 and TRBJ1-2; 9 bases fit TRBD1. The CDR3 length is 14 residues. J gave up 8 bases and V 4 bases, and 8 bases lay outside the gene matches. From germline, CDR1 is MDHEN and CDR2 SYDVKM. The DNA of the CDR3 is TGTGCCAGCAGTTCCGGACAGGGGAGGAGCGGCTACACCTTC. The encoded protein is CASSSGQGRSGYTF.

The chain combines TRBV10-3 with TRBJ2-5; 8 nucleotides line up with TRBD2. The CDR3 runs 14 residues. V trimming: 4 bases; J trimming: 1 base; junction bases outside the gene matches: 2. In germline, CDR1 is ENHRY, CDR2 SYGVKD. CDR3 coding DNA: TGTGCCATCAGTGGACGGGGGGGCCAAGAGACCCAGTACTTC. Amino acid sequence: CAISGRGGQETQYF.